The 26 T cell receptor beta chains presented below share a single source sample, sequenced in a study of identical twins. TCRdb re-called the 5' RACE reads through MiXCR, storing one row per CDR3 protein. The sample holds about 520,000 distinct CDR3 sequences, under 25% seen once. These data also featured in a second study, about T cells expressing NK-cell markers.

The specimen sequenced was CD4+ T cells sorted from blood. The origin of the receptors is a young woman in good health.

This clonotype has just a few counts. The CDR3 DNA sequence: TGTGCCAGCAGTGAAAATCCAGGGGTCAGGAGGGAAAAACTGTTTTTT. Residues: CASSENPGVRREKLFF. This sequence joins TRBV6-1 and TRBJ1-4, with TRBD1 as a possible D gene (6 bases). CDR3 length equals 16 residues. V was cut by 2 bases and J by 8 bases, with 18 bases left in between. The V gene's germline CDR1 is MNHNS and CDR2 SASEGT.

This clonotype was picked up a small number of times. The chain employs TRBV12-3 or TRBV12-4 and TRBJ1-5, with a weak D call TRBD1 (6 bases). This CDR3 has 15 amino acids. V shed 7 bases and J shed 3 bases, with 16 bases lying between them. The CDR3 sequence: CASTSTGLLNQPQHF. DNA of the CDR3: TGTGCCAGCACCTCGACAGGCCTACTCAATCAGCCCCAGCATTTT.

This clonotype was observed at least ten times. The rearrangement joins TRBV29-1 to TRBJ2-1; D ambiguous. From germline, CDR1 is SQVTM and CDR2 ANQGSEA. V was clipped by 6 bases and J by 4 bases, with 7 bases between them. This CDR3 spans 11 amino acids. CDR3 sequence reads: CSVAVYNEQFF. DNA of the CDR3: TGCAGCGTCGCCGTATACAATGAGCAGTTCTTC.

This clonotype was observed a handful of times. The V and J genes are TRBV7-2 and TRBJ2-7; no clear D gene. Trimming took off 1 base at V and 12 bases at J, with 16 bases between the two ends. The germline V gene encodes CDR1 SGHTA and CDR2 FQGNSA. The CDR3 sequence is 13 residues long. Here the CDR3 reads CASSLEGLVVRYF. The CDR3 nucleotides are TGTGCCAGCAGCTTAGAAGGGCTGGTCGTACGGTACTTC.

This clonotype was found a few times. The gene calls are TRBV10-3 and TRBJ2-5, with a possible D match to TRBD2 (5 bases). The germline gives CDR1 ENHRY, CDR2 SYGVKD. This CDR3 has 12 amino acids. Trimming cost V 8 bases and J 0 bases, with 7 bases left between them. The CDR3 nucleotides read TGTGCCATCGGGCGGGACCAAGAGACCCAGTACTTC. Residues: CAIGRDQETQYF.

V gene TRBV7-2 combines with J gene TRBJ2-5; 13 bases align to TRBD2. CDR1 and CDR2 from the germline V gene are SGHTA and FQGNSA. The CDR3 has 16 amino acids. Trimming took 2 bases from V and 5 from J; bases not matched to a gene: 5. CDR3 coding DNA: TGTGCCAGCAGCTTACGACTAGCGGGAGGCAGGGAGACCCAGTACTTC. This sequence encodes CASSLRLAGGRETQYF.

V and J are TRBV7-9 and TRBJ2-5, with D possibly matching TRBD2 (6 bases). V lost 5 bases to trimming and J lost 4 bases, with 17 bases between them. The CDR3 is made up of 15 amino acids. Looked up from germline, CDR1 is SEHNR and CDR2 is FQNEAQ (reference sequence). The CDR3 sequence is CASSPPGGMIETQYF. CDR3 bases: TGTGCCAGCAGCCCTCCCGGCGGGATGATAGAGACCCAGTACTTC.

This clonotype was found a few times. V and J are TRBV10-2 and TRBJ2-2; D is possibly TRBD2 (6 bases). The CDR3 covers 15 residues. Germline lookup yields CDR1 WSHSY and CDR2 SAAADI. Between the trimmed V and J ends, which lost 2 bases and 7 bases, there was a span of 14 bases. CDR3 amino acids: CASSEELYSGGELFF. The CDR3 nucleotides are TGCGCCAGCAGTGAGGAACTATATAGCGGCGGGGAGCTGTTTTTT.

V and J are TRBV29-1 and TRBJ2-3; D gene ambiguous. Germline V gene sequence: CDR1 SQVTM, CDR2 ANQGSEA. Trimming cost V 6 bases and J 1 base, with 14 bases left between them. The CDR3 contains 14 residues. In DNA form, the CDR3 reads TGCAGCGTCTTAGGGCGGTCAGGCACAGATACGCAGTATTTT. This codes for CSVLGRSGTDTQYF.

This clonotype was detected many times. Germline is not matched at one junction end, which may reflect a read error. V usage is TRBV12-3 or TRBV12-4 and J usage is TRBJ1-1; a possible D gene is TRBD1 (5 bases). The CDR3 consists of 13 residues. Written as DNA, the CDR3 is TGCGCCAGCAGCTTGGGGCAGAACACTGAAGCTTTCTTT. Translating gives CASSLGQNTEAFF.

Many counts were recorded for this clonotype. V is TRBV10-2 and J is TRBJ2-3; possibly TRBD2 for D (6 bases). CDR3 length equals 15 residues. The germline V gene has CDR1 WSHSY and CDR2 SAAADI. Trimming shortened V by 0 bases and J by 4 bases, and 11 bases separated the two germline ends. Written as DNA, the CDR3 is TGCGCCAGCAGTGAGTCTCTAGCGACAGCAGATACGCAGTATTTT. Protein product: CASSESLATADTQYF.

In its sample, this clonotype was seen many times. This may arise from a read error, as a much more abundant clone is one base away. The chain uses TRBV12-3 or TRBV12-4 and TRBJ2-7; no clear D gene. The CDR3 totals 11 residues. The ends were cut back, 4 bases at V and 2 bases at J, with 3 bases in the middle. The CDR3 loop reads CASSSPYEQYF. In nucleotides, the CDR3 is TGTGCCAGCAGTTCCCCCTACGAGCAGTACTTC.

The rearrangement joins TRBV10-3 to TRBJ2-3; 8 positions agree with TRBD2. Germline V lookup: CDR1 ENHRY, CDR2 SYGVKD. After removal of 9 bases from V and 5 bases from J, the junction contained 7 bases not matched to a gene. This CDR3 comprises 13 residues. CDR3 residues: CAISAGAGDTQYF. The DNA for the CDR3 is TGTGCCATTTCAGCGGGAGCGGGAGATACGCAGTATTTT.

Only a few counts were recorded for this clonotype. This chain links TRBV11-3 with TRBJ2-1; possibly TRBD2 for D (5 bases). The length of the CDR3 is 15 residues. The germline V gene encodes CDR1 SGHNT and CDR2 YENEEA. The germline V and J ends were trimmed by 5 bases and 6 bases, with 17 bases remaining between them. The CDR3 region is CASSTGSTRGNEQFF. The CDR3 DNA reads as TGTGCCAGCAGCACGGGGTCTACACGTGGCAATGAGCAGTTCTTC.

This clonotype was detected only a few times. This CDR3 is CASSQDPDLNTEAFF. Here the CDR3 DNA reads TGTGCCAGCAGCCAAGATCCAGACTTGAACACTGAAGCTTTCTTT. V is TRBV4-2 and J is TRBJ1-1; D call uncertain. This CDR3 is 15 amino acids long. V lost 0 bases and J lost 0, with 8 bases in between. Germline V gives CDR1 LGHNA, CDR2 YNFKEQ.

There are many counts of this clonotype. The chain employs TRBV18 and TRBJ2-1; no clear D. Trimming stripped 8 bases from V and 9 bases from J, with 14 bases between. CDR1 and CDR2 (germline): KGHSH, LQKENI. This CDR3 has 12 residues. The CDR3 DNA reads TGTGCCAGCAGTCCCCCTTTGGGTGAGCAGTTCTTC. Amino acids: CASSPPLGEQFF.

This clonotype has more than one count but fewer than ten. The chain links TRBV7-2 to TRBJ1-1; 7 nucleotides align to TRBD1. Germline V gives CDR1 SGHTA, CDR2 FQGNSA. V gave up 5 bases and J gave up 2 bases; unmatched junction bases: 5. The CDR3 extends over 14 amino acids. CDR3 sequence (DNA): TGTGCCAGCAGCCGGGACAGTACCAACACTGAAGCTTTCTTT. This sequence encodes CASSRDSTNTEAFF.

This clonotype was counted only a few times. The chain combines TRBV5-4 with TRBJ1-5; no clear D gene. The CDR3 spans 15 residues. Trimming pared 0 bases from V and 0 bases from J, leaving 7 bases between. The germline V gene has CDR1 SGHNT and CDR2 YYREEE (reference sequence). The CDR3 region is CASSLDGNSNQPQHF. The DNA for the CDR3 is TGTGCCAGCAGCTTGGACGGTAATAGCAATCAGCCCCAGCATTTT.

In its sample, this clonotype was seen a few times. The chain is built from TRBV20-1 and TRBJ1-1; possible D gene TRBD1, 6 bases. CDR3 length: 11 residues. CDR1 DFQATT and CDR2 SNEGSKA come from the germline V gene (reference sequence). This CDR3 is CRPQGGTEAFF. The CDR3 nucleotides are TGCAGGCCTCAAGGGGGGACTGAAGCTTTCTTT.

This clonotype was seen a handful of times. The junction differs from germline at one of its ends, possibly a read error. This rearrangement joins TRBV7-7 to TRBJ2-1; maybe TRBD1 (7 bases). Germline V lookup: CDR1 SSHAT, CDR2 FNYEAQ (reference sequence). There are 15 residues in the CDR3. CDR3 loop: CASSRQPRGDNEQFF. CDR3 DNA sequence: TGTGCTAGCAGCCGACAACCCAGGGGGGACAATGAGCAGTTCTTC. Full variable domain (missing parts from reference TRBV7-7 and TRBJ2-1): GAGVSQSPRYKVTKRGQDVTLRCDPISSHATLYWYQQALGQGPEFLTYFNYEAQPDKSGLPSDRFSAERPEGSISTLTIQRTEQRDSAMYRCASSRQPRGDNEQFFGPGTRLTVL.

This clonotype was seen a few times. This rearrangement joins TRBV11-2 to TRBJ2-7; TRBD2 aligns across 7 bases. CDR3 length: 18 amino acids. After removal of 2 bases from V and 5 bases from J, the junction contained 18 bases not matched to a gene. The germline V gene encodes CDR1 SGHAT and CDR2 FQNNGV. For the CDR3, the DNA is TGTGCCAGCAGCTTACGGGAGGACCATACCCGGATCCCCCACGAGCAGTACTTC. Protein: CASSLREDHTRIPHEQYF.

The chain is built from TRBV12-3 or TRBV12-4 and TRBJ2-3, with no clear D. The CDR3 length is 12 residues. Trimming cost V 6 bases and J 6 bases, with 10 bases left between them. CDR3 bases: TGTGCCAGCAGCCCCCTATCGGATACGCAGTATTTT. It encodes CASSPLSDTQYF.

This chain connects TRBV6-1 to TRBJ2-2; TRBD2 matches at 12 bases. The germline V gene encodes CDR1 MNHNS and CDR2 SASEGT. This CDR3 spans 14 amino acids. V lost 10 bases to trimming and J lost 7 bases; unmatched junction nucleotides: 7. The CDR3 sequence is CATTLAGGVGELFF. The CDR3 DNA reads TGTGCCACCACCCTAGCGGGAGGGGTCGGGGAGCTGTTTTTT.

This clonotype has just a few counts. The chain joins TRBV4-3 to TRBJ2-4; D may be TRBD2 (5 bases). The germline V gene has CDR1 LGHNA and CDR2 YSLEER. V was cut by 3 bases and J by 3 bases, with 21 bases left in between. CDR3 length equals 18 residues. The CDR3 sequence: CASSHLAYTGSGKNIQYF. CDR3 nucleotides: TGCGCCAGCAGCCACTTAGCGTATACGGGTAGTGGCAAAAACATTCAGTACTTC.

This clonotype has only a few counts. The V and J genes are TRBV6-2 or TRBV6-3 and TRBJ2-1, with a tentative D call TRBD1 (5 bases). The germline gives CDR1 MNHEY, CDR2 SVGEGT. The V and J ends lost 6 bases and 8 bases respectively, with 26 bases between them. CDR3 length: 17 amino acids. CDR3 sequence (DNA): TGTGCCAGCAGATCCCTAGGGGCACCGACATCGCCTTATGAGCAGTTCTTC. Its translation is CASRSLGAPTSPYEQFF.

Ten or more counts support this clonotype. The chain is built from TRBV3-1 and TRBJ1-1, with TRBD1 matching over 7 bases. Per germline, CDR1 LGHDT and CDR2 YNNKEL (reference sequence). The CDR3 sequence is 15 residues long. The V and J ends lost 1 base and 1 base, in that order; junction bases with no gene match: 3. The CDR3 DNA is TGTGCCAGCAGCCAAGTACAGGGGCGGAACACTGAAGCTTTCTTT. It translates to CASSQVQGRNTEAFF.